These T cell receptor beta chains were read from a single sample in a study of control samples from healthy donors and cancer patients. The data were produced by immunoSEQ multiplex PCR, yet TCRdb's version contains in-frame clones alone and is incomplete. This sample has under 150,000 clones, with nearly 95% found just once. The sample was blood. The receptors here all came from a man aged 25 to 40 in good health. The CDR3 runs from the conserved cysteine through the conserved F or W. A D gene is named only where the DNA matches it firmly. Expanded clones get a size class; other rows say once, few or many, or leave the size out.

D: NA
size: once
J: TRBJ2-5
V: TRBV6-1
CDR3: CASSEASGARKTQYF
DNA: TGTGCCAGCAGTGAAGCCTCAGGGGCTCGGAAGACCCAGTACTTC

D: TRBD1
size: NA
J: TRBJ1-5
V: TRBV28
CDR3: CASRLTGQGYQPQHF
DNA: TGTGCCAGCAGACTGACCGGACAGGGATATCAGCCCCAGCATTTT

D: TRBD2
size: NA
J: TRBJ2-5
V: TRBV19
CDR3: CASSIVWGGETQYF
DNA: TGTGCCAGTAGTATAGTTTGGGGGGGAGAGACCCAGTACTTC

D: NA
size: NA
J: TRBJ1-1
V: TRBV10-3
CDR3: CAISDPGRNTEAFF
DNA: TGTGCCATCAGTGATCCTGGACGGAACACTGAAGCTTTCTTT

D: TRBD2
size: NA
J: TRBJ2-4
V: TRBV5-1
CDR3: CASSLESAGGLAGALQYF
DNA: TGCGCCAGCAGCTTGGAGTCTGCGGGGGGGCTCGCCGGGGCCCTTCAGTACTTC

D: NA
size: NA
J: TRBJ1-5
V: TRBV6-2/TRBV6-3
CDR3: CASSSSIRASKQPQHF
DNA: NA

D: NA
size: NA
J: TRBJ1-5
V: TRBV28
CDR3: CASSSSPSNQPQHF
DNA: TGTGCCAGCAGTTCAAGTCCCAGCAATCAGCCCCAGCATTTT

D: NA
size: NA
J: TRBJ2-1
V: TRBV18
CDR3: CASSVGPGGEQFF
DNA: TGTGCCAGCTCCGTGGGGCCTGGGGGTGAGCAGTTCTTC

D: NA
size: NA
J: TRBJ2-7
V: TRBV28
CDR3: CASTHPATGRPYF
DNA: TGTGCCAGCACCCATCCAGCCACGGGACGACCGTACTTC

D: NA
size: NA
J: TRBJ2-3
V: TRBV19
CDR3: CASKVEEGRTDTQYF
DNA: TGTGCCAGTAAGGTTGAGGAGGGGCGCACAGATACGCAGTATTTT

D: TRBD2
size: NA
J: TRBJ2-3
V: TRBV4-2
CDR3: CASSLAGGPDTQYF
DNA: TGTGCCAGCAGCCTAGCGGGGGGGCCAGATACGCAGTATTTT

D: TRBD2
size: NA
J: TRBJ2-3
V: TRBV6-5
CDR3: CASSPTSSGDTQYF
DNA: TGTGCCAGCAGTCCGACTAGCTCAGGAGATACGCAGTATTTT

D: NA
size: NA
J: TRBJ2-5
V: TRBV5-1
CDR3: CASSLGPSLRGETQYF
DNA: TGCGCCAGCAGCTTGGGACCGAGCCTCCGAGGAGAGACCCAGTACTTC

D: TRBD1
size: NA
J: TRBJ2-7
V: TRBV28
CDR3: CASSLFSGQGGLYEQYF
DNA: TGTGCCAGCAGTTTATTCAGTGGACAGGGCGGTCTCTACGAGCAGTACTTC

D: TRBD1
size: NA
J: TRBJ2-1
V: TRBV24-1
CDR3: CATSDLTGEMRNEQFF
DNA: TGTGCCACCAGTGACTTGACAGGGGAAATGAGAAATGAGCAGTTCTTC

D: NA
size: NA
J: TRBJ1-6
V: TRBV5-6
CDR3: CASSSNSPLHF
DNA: TGTGCCAGCAGCTCGAATTCACCCCTCCACTTT

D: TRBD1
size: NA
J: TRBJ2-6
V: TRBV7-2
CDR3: CASSFTGTGLSGANVLTF
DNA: TGTGCCAGCAGCTTTACCGGGACAGGCCTATCTGGGGCCAACGTCCTGACTTTC

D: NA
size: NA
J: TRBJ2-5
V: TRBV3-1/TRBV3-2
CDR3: CASSQEEGLMTQETQYF
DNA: TGTGCCAGCAGCCAAGAAGAGGGACTGATGACCCAAGAGACCCAGTACTTC

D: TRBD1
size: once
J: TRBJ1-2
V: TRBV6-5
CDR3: CASRLRDRTYGYTF
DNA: TGTGCCAGCAGACTCCGGGACAGGACCTATGGCTACACCTTC

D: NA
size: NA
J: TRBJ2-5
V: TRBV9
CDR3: CASSAASVQETQYF
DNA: TGTGCCAGCAGCGCGGCTAGCGTGCAAGAGACCCAGTACTTC

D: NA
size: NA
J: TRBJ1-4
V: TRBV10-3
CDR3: CAISARPGEKLFF
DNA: TGTGCCATCAGTGCGCGCCCGGGTGAAAAACTGTTTTTT

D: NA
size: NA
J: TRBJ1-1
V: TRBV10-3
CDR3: CAISDGDTEAFF
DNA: TGTGCCATCAGTGACGGGGACACTGAAGCTTTCTTT

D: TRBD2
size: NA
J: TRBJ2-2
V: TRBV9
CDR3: CASTRGGNTGELFF
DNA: TGTGCCAGCACCCGGGGGGGTAACACCGGGGAGCTGTTTTTT

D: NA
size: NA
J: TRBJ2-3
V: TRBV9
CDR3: CASSVKIAHGDTQYF
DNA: TGTGCCAGCAGCGTAAAAATAGCCCACGGGGATACGCAGTATTTT

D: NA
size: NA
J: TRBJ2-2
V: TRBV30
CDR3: CACRIRQANTGELFF
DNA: TGTGCCTGTCGCATACGTCAGGCCAACACCGGGGAGCTGTTTTTT

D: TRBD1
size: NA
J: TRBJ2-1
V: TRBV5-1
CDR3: CASSGTGGLDEQFF
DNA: TGCGCCAGCAGCGGGACAGGGGGCCTGGATGAGCAGTTCTTC

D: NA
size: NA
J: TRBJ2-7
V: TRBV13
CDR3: CASSPRAGRLDEQYF
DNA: TGTGCCAGCAGCCCTCGGGCGGGCCGGCTGGACGAGCAGTACTTC

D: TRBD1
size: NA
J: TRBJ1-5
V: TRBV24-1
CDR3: CATSGQGNQPQHF
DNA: TGTGCCACCAGTGGACAGGGAAATCAGCCCCAGCATTTT

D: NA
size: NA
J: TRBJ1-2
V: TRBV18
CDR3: CASSPASEGALGYGYTF
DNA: TGTGCCAGCTCACCCGCCTCAGAAGGGGCGCTCGGGTATGGCTACACCTTC

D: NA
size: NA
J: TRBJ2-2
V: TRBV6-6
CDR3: CASKPYRDTGELFF
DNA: TGTGCCAGCAAGCCTTACAGGGACACCGGGGAGCTGTTTTTT

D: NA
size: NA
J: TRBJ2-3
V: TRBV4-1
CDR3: CASSQGRGSTQYF
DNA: TGCGCCAGCAGCCAAGGACGAGGGAGTACGCAGTATTTT

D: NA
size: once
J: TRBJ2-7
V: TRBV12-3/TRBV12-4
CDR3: CASRPSEFYEQYF
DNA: TGTGCCAGCAGACCCTCAGAGTTCTACGAGCAGTACTTC

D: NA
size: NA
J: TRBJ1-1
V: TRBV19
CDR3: CASSIPRLGHRSGTEAFF
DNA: TGTGCCAGTAGTATTCCCCGCTTGGGACACCGGAGTGGCACTGAAGCTTTCTTT

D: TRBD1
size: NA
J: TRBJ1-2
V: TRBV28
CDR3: CASSRQGLNYGYTF
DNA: TGTGCCAGCAGTCGACAGGGGCTGAACTATGGCTACACCTTC

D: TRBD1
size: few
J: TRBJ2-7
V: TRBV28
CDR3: CASSVIPGGLGEQYF
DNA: TGTGCCAGCAGCGTTATCCCAGGGGGCCTAGGAGAGCAGTACTTC

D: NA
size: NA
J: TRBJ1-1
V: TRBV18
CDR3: CASSRGGNTEAFF
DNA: TGTGCCAGCTCACGAGGAGGGAACACTGAAGCTTTCTTT

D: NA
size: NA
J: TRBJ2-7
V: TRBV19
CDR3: CASSMTAGSYEQYF
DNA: TGTGCCAGTAGTATGACGGCAGGGAGCTACGAGCAGTACTTC

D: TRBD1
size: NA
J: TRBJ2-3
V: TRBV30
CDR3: CAWSVPGQDVSDTQYF
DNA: TGTGCCTGGAGTGTACCGGGACAGGATGTGTCAGATACGCAGTATTTT

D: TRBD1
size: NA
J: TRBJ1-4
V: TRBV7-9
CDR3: CASSSQGADEKLFF
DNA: TGTGCCAGCAGCTCTCAGGGGGCTGATGAAAAACTGTTTTTT

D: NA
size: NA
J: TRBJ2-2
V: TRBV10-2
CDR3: CASSESRTANTGELFF
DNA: TGCGCCAGCAGTGAGTCCAGGACAGCGAACACCGGGGAGCTGTTTTTT

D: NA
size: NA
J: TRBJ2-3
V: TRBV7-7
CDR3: CASSRTGADTQYF
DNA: TGTGCCAGCAGTCGTACGGGGGCAGATACGCAGTATTTT

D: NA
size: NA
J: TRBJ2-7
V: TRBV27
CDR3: CASSQKSEYEQYF
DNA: TGTGCCAGCAGTCAGAAGTCCGAGTACGAGCAGTACTTC

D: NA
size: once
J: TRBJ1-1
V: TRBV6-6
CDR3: CASSYWGQNTEAFF
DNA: TGTGCCAGCAGTTACTGGGGACAGAACACTGAAGCTTTCTTT

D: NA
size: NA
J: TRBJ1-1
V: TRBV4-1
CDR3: CASSQASGLNTEAFF
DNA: TGCGCCAGCAGCCAAGCCTCGGGGTTGAACACTGAAGCTTTCTTT

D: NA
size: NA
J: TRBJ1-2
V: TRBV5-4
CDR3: CASSSELGAAGYTF
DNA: TGTGCCAGCAGCTCCGAGTTGGGCGCGGCGGGCTACACCTTC

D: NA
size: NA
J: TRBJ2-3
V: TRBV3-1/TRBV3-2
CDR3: CASSQGGRALDTQYF
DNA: TGTGCCAGCAGCCAAGGAGGAAGGGCGCTAGATACGCAGTATTTT

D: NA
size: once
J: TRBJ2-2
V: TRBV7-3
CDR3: CASSLKSGRGPNTGELFF
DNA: TGTGCCAGCAGCTTAAAGTCGGGCAGGGGCCCCAACACCGGGGAGCTGTTTTTT

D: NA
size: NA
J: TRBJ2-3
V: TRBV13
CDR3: CASSLGVGPEGYSTDTQYF
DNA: TGTGCCAGCAGCTTAGGTGTTGGTCCGGAGGGGTATAGCACAGATACGCAGTATTTT

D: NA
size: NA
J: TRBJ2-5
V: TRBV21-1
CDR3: CASSIPTTGTGQETQYF
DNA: TGTGCCAGCAGCATTCCTACGACAGGTACTGGGCAAGAGACCCAGTACTTC

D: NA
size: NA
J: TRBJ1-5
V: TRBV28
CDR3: CASVGGNQPQHF
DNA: TGTGCCAGCGTTGGGGGAAATCAGCCCCAGCATTTT

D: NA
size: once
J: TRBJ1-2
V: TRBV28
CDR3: CASSLNTGSVDYGYTF
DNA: TGTGCCAGCAGTTTAAATACAGGATCGGTAGACTATGGCTACACCTTC

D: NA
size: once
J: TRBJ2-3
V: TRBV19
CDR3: CASTPGGSRSTDTQYF
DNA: TGTGCCAGTACCCCTGGGGGGAGCCGCAGCACAGATACGCAGTATTTT

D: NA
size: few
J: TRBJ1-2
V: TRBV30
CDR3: CACTYESYGYTF
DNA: TGTGCCTGTACTTACGAGAGCTATGGCTACACCTTC

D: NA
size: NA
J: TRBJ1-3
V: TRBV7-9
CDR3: CASTRDGASGNTIYF
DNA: TGTGCCAGCACCAGGGACGGCGCCTCTGGAAACACCATATATTTT

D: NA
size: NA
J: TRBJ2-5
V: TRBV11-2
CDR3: CASSPQDRYQETQYF
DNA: TGTGCCAGCAGCCCGCAAGACAGATACCAAGAGACCCAGTACTTC

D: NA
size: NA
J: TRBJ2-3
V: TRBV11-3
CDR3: CASSLGVTDTQYF
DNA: TGTGCCAGCAGCTTAGGGGTAACAGATACGCAGTATTTT

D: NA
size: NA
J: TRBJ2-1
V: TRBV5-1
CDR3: CASSPLRDITYNEQFF
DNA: TGCGCCAGCAGCCCCCTCCGGGACATAACCTACAATGAGCAGTTCTTC

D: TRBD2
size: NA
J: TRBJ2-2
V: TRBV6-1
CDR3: CASSAPSGVNTGELFF
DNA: TGTGCCAGCAGTGCCCCTAGCGGGGTGAACACCGGGGAGCTGTTTTTT

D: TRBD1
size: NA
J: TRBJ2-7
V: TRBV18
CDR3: CASSPPHRTGPYEQYF
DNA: TGTGCCAGCTCACCACCTCACCGGACAGGACCCTACGAGCAGTACTTC

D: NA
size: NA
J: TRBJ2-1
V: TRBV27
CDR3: CASSFYVYNEQFF
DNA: TGTGCCAGCAGTTTCTACGTCTACAATGAGCAGTTCTTC